This T cell receptor (beta chain) emerged from a study of blood T cell repertoires in COVID-19 (dated by TCRdb to 2018 to 2020). Notes on the research overall: The collaborator samples originated in the United States, Italy and Spain and spanned the acute and convalescent phases of COVID-19. The material from the prospective study consisted of cDNA or gDNA derived from T cells, B-cell-depleted T cells, or PBMCs. The dataset comprised deeply sampled blood TCRbeta repertoires from subjects exposed to, actively infected with, or recovered from COVID-19. The repertoires were made available in a free public database intended to serve as a resource for research on the immune response to SARS-CoV-2. Samples came from the ongoing ImmuneRACE study (first 160 participants) plus 1,254 subjects from 6 global collaborators. Sample metadata almost always included a de-identified subject ID, COVID-19 status, age in years and sex. Where available, HLA class I and class II types were taken from metadata supplied by the sample provider and were not determined by assay-based typing.

The CDR1 and CDR2 encoded by the germline V gene are LGHNA and YSLEER. Including the terminal cysteine and phenylalanine, the CDR3 comprises 15 residues. Only CDR3 DNA is held: 45 bases, read in frame from base 1. The junction carries 12 bases between V and J, which are trimmed by 6 bases and 0 bases respectively. Regarding this clone: It has no known antigen specificity. No base-level quality is on record; no much larger clone is a single base apart.

General study outcomes and caveats: How much clinical and demographic metadata was included differed by source and by participant, and the metadata was provided uncurated.

Enrolling through a virtual design, the prospective study's participants ranged in age from roughly 18 to 95 years and lived across roughly 24 United States geographic areas. In the prospective study, cohorts were assigned on the basis of participant-reported clinical history obtained from a screening survey and a study questionnaire. Exposed participants had been in contact, within 2 weeks of entering the study, with a person who had a PCR-confirmed or clinician-diagnosed case of COVID-19. In the prospective study, mobile phlebotomists collected whole blood, serum and a nasopharyngeal or oropharyngeal swab from each participant. Participants in the prospective study had the option to provide additional blood draws and questionnaires over a 2-month period. Blood samples from the prospective study were shipped frozen or at room temperature prior to DNA extraction. The immunoSEQ Assay, a bias-controlled multiplex PCR, was used to amplify TCRbeta CDR3 regions from genomic DNA. For the original study's pipeline: The number of nucleated cells in each sample was estimated by amplification of reference gene primers within the assay. To quantify the absolute abundance of each unique TCRbeta CDR3 rearrangement, sequence reads were collapsed and filtered. For each sample, productive Simpson clonality was calculated by taking the square root of Simpson's diversity index across productive rearrangements. TCRdb stores this immuneACCESS table with in-frame sequences only. Part of the clones is absent; in the studies checked, under half of the shortfall reflects unresolved V genes, and no reason is known for the rest. Clonal size and the V and J genes are those of that table, whereas D and trimming came from the DNA. The sample has about 320,000 clones on record, 85% of them singletons. The ten largest make up about 2% of the sample.

The TCR was taken from a woman in her twenties or thirties who had been exposed to COVID-19. The receptor chain draws on TRBV4-3 and TRBJ1-3; the D gene assignment is ambiguous. The sequenced material came from PBMCs or T cells enriched from blood (not recorded which). The base sequence is TGCGCCAGCAGTAGCCAAGTTTTCTCTGGAAACACCATATATTTT. Translated, this is CASSSQVFSGNTIYF.